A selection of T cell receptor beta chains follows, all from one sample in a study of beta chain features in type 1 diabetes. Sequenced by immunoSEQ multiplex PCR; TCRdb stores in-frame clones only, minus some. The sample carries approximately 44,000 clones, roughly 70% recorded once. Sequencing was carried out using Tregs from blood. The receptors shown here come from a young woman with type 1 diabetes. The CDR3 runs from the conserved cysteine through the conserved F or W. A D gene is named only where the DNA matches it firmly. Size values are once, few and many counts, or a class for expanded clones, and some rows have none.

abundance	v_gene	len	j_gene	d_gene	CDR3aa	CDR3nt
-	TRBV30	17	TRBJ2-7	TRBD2	CAWTFSFGGRGVAEQYF	TGTGCCTGGACCTTCTCGTTTGGCGGGAGGGGGGTAGCCGAGCAGTACTTC
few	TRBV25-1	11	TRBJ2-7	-	CASSARDEQYF	TGTGCCAGCAGTGCGCGTGACGAGCAGTACTTC
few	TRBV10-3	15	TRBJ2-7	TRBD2	CAISNHLAGSSEQYF	TGTGCCATCAGTAACCACCTAGCGGGATCGAGTGAGCAGTACTTC
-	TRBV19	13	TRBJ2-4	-	CASSTRGAPIQYF	TGTGCCAGTAGTACCAGGGGGGCCCCCATTCAGTACTTC
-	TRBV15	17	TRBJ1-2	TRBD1	CATSRFGQGARGTGYTF	TGTGCCACCAGCAGATTCGGACAGGGGGCGCGGGGGACTGGCTACACCTTC
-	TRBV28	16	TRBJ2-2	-	CASSHEGPLLSGELFF	TGTGCCAGCAGCCATGAGGGCCCCCTCTTAAGCGGGGAGCTGTTTTTT
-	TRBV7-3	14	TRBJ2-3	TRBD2	CASSLAGGADTQYF	TGTGCCAGCAGCTTAGCGGGAGGGGCAGATACGCAGTATTTT
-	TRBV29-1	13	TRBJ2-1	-	CSERSGSYNEQFF	TGCAGCGAGAGGAGCGGGTCCTACAATGAGCAGTTCTTC
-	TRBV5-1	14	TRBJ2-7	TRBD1	CASSIRTGAYEQYF	TGCGCCAGCAGCATAAGGACAGGAGCCTACGAGCAGTACTTC
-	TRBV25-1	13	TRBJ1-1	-	CASSEYVNTEAFF	TGTGCCAGCAGTGAATACGTGAACACTGAAGCTTTCTTT
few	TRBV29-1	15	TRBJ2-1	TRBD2	CSALYSGRASDEQFF	TGCAGCGCGCTGTATAGCGGGAGGGCCTCGGATGAGCAGTTCTTC
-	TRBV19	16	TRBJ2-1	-	CASSPRPTGLGGEQFF	TGTGCCAGTAGTCCCCGCCCGACTGGACTGGGGGGTGAGCAGTTCTTC
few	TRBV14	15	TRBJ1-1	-	CASSQGGVMNTEAFF	TGTGCCAGCAGCCAAGGGGGCGTCATGAACACTGAAGCTTTCTTT
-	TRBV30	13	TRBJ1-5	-	CAWSPQTNQPQHF	TGTGCCTGGAGTCCACAGACCAATCAGCCCCAGCATTTT
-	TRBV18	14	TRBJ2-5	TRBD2	CASSRLAGGETQYF	TGTGCCAGCTCACGACTAGCGGGTGGAGAGACCCAGTACTTC
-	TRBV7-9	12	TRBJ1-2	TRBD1	CASSPDRGGYTF	TGTGCCAGCAGTCCTGACAGGGGTGGCTACACCTTC
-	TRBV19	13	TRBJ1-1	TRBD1	CATQDRVWTEAFF	TGTGCCACCCAGGACAGGGTGTGGACTGAAGCTTTCTTT
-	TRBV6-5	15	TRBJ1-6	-	CASSYSRGVNSPLHF	TGTGCCAGCAGTTACTCCAGGGGAGTTAATTCACCCCTCCACTTT
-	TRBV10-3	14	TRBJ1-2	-	CAMGRRPGGDGYTF	TGTGCCATGGGGCGACGGCCCGGAGGGGATGGCTACACCTTC
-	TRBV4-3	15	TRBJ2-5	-	CASSQDVGLPEGQYF	TGCGCCAGCAGCCAAGATGTGGGACTCCCGGAGGGCCAGTACTTC
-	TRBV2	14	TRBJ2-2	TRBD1	CASSGQGNTGELFF	TGTGCCAGCAGTGGACAGGGGAACACCGGGGAGCTGTTTTTT
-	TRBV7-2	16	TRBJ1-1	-	CASSPMGTPGNTEAFF	TGTGCCAGCAGCCCGATGGGGACACCCGGGAACACTGAAGCTTTCTTT
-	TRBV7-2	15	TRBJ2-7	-	CASSLRTISSYEQYF	TGTGCCAGCAGCTTAAGGACAATAAGCTCCTACGAGCAGTACTTC
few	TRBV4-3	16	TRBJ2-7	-	CASSQSVVGDTYEQYF	TGCGCCAGCAGCCAATCGGTGGTAGGGGATACCTACGAGCAGTACTTC
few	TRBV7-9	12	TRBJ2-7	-	CASSLLTGEQYF	TGTGCCAGCAGCCTCCTGACTGGGGAGCAGTACTTC
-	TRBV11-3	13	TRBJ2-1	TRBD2	CASSLGAGHEQFF	TGTGCCAGCAGCTTAGGAGCGGGACATGAGCAGTTCTTC
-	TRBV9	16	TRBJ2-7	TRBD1	CASSNQGALKVGEQYF	TGTGCCAGCAGCAACCAGGGGGCCCTTAAGGTGGGCGAGCAGTACTTC
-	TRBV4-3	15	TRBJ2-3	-	CASSQAGMSTDTQYF	TGCGCCAGCAGCCAAGCCGGGATGAGCACAGATACGCAGTATTTT
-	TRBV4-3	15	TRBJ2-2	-	CASSQDGLVAGELFF	TGCGCCAGCAGCCAAGACGGCCTAGTCGCCGGGGAGCTGTTTTTT
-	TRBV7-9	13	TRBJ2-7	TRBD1	CATGRQGLYEQYF	TGTGCCACCGGAAGACAGGGCCTCTACGAGCAGTACTTC
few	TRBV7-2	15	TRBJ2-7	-	CASSGRTSGSYEQYF	TGTGCCAGCAGCGGCCGGACCTCGGGGTCCTACGAGCAGTACTTC
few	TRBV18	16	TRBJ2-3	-	CASSAGTQSSTDTQYF	TGTGCCAGCTCTGCCGGGACACAGTCTAGCACAGATACGCAGTATTTT
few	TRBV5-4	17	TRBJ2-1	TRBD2	CASSRGTSGFSYNEQFF	TGTGCCAGCAGCCGTGGGACTAGCGGGTTCTCCTACAATGAGCAGTTCTTC
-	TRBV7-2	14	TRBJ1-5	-	CASSLAGRRQPQHF	TGTGCCAGCAGCTTAGCGGGGCGCAGGCAGCCCCAGCATTTT
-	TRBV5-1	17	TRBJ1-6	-	CASSLRSYGRDDSPLHF	TGCGCCAGCAGCTTGAGATCGTATGGCAGGGATGATTCACCCCTCCACTTT
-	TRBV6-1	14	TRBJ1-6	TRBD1	CASSRTGDNSPLHF	TGTGCCAGCAGTCGGACAGGTGATAATTCACCCCTCCACTTT
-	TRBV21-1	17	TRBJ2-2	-	CASSKGRDRARTGELFF	TGTGCCAGCAGCAAAGGCCGGGACAGGGCGAGGACCGGGGAGCTGTTTTTT
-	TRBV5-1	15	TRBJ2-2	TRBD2	CASQATGGDTGELFF	TGCGCCAGCCAGGCAACGGGGGGTGACACCGGGGAGCTGTTTTTT
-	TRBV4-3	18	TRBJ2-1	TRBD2	CASSQEAGTIGRANEQFF	TGCGCCAGCAGCCAAGAGGCCGGGACCATCGGGAGGGCAAATGAGCAGTTCTTC
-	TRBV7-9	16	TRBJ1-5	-	CASSLVQGWDNQPQHF	TGTGCCAGCAGCTTAGTACAGGGCTGGGACAATCAGCCCCAGCATTTT
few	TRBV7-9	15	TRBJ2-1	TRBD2	CASSVLALLANEQFF	TGTGCCAGCAGCGTACTAGCGCTTCTTGCCAATGAGCAGTTCTTC
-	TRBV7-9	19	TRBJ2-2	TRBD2	CASRLHRLAGGPLTGELFF	TGTGCCAGCAGGTTGCATCGACTAGCGGGAGGGCCTTTAACCGGGGAGCTGTTTTTT
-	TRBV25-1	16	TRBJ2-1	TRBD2	CASSGRWTSGSIEQFF	TGTGCCAGCAGTGGCCGGTGGACTAGCGGGAGTATTGAGCAGTTCTTC
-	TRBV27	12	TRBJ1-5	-	CASSAPHSRQHF	TGTGCCAGCAGTGCCCCTCACAGCAGGCAGCATTTT
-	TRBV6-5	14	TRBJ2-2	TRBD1	CASLRGPETGELFF	TGTGCCAGCCTCAGGGGGCCCGAAACCGGGGAGCTGTTTTTT
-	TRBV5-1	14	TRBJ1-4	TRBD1	CASSLGTGGQKLFF	TGCGCCAGCAGCCTAGGGACAGGGGGACAAAAACTGTTTTTT
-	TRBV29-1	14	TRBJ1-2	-	CSVSPRDSKYGYTF	TGCAGCGTTTCCCCGAGGGACTCTAAGTATGGCTACACCTTC
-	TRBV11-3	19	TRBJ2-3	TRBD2	CASSLGTLGSGTYTDTQYF	TGTGCCAGCAGCTTAGGGACCTTGGGTAGCGGGACCTACACAGATACGCAGTATTTT
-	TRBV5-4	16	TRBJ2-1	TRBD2	CASSPGTSVSYNEQFF	TGTGCCAGCAGCCCGGGGACTAGCGTCTCCTACAATGAGCAGTTCTTC
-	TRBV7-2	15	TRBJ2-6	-	CASSPGASGANVLTF	TGTGCCAGCAGCCCAGGGGCCTCTGGGGCCAACGTCCTGACTTTC
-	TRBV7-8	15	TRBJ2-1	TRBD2	CASSTERGGIDEQFF	TGTGCCAGCAGCACCGAGCGGGGGGGCATCGATGAGCAGTTCTTC
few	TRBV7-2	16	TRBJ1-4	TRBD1	CASSLGLAGGLEKLFF	TGTGCCAGCAGCTTAGGTTTGGCAGGGGGGTTAGAAAAACTGTTTTTT